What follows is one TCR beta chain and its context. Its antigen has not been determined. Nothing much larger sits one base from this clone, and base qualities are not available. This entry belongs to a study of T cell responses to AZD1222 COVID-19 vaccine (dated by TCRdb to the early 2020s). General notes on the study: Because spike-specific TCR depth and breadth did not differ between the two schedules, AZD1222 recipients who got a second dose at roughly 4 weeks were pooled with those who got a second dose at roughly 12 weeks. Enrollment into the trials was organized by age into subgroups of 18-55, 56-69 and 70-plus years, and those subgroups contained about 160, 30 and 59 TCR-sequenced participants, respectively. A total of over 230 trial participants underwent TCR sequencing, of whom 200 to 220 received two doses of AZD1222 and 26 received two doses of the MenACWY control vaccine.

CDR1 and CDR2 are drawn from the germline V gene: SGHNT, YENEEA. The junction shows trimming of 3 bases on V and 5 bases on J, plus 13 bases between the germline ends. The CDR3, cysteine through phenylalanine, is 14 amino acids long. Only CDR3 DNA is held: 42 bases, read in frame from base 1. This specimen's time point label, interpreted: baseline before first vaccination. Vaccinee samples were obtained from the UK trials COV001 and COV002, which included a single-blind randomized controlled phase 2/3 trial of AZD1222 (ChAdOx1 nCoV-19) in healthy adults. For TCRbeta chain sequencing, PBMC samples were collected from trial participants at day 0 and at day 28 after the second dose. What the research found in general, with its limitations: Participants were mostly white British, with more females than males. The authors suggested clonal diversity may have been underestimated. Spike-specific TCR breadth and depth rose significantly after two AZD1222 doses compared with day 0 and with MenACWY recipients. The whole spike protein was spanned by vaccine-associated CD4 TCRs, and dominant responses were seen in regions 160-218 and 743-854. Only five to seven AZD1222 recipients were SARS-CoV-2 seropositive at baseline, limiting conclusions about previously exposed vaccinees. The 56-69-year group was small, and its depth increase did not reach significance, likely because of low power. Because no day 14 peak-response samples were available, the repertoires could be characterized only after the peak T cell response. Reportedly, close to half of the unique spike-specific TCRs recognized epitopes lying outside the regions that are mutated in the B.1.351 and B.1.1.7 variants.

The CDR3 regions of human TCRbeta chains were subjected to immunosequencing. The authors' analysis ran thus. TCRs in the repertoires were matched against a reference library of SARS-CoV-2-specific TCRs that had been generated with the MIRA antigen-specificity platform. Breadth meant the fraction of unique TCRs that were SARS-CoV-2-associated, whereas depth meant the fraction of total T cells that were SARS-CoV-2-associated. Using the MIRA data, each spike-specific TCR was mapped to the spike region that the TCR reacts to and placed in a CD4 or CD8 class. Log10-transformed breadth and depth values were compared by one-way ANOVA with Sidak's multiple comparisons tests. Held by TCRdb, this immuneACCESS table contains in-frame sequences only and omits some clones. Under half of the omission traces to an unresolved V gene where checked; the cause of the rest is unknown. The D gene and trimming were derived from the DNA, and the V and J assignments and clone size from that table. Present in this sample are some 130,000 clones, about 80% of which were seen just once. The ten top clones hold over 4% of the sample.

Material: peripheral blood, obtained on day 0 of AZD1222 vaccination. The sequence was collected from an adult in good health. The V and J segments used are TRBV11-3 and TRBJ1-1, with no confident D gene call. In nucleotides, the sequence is TGTGCCAGCAGCTTGACCTCGTGGGAGACTGAAGCTTTCTTT. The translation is CASSLTSWETEAFF.